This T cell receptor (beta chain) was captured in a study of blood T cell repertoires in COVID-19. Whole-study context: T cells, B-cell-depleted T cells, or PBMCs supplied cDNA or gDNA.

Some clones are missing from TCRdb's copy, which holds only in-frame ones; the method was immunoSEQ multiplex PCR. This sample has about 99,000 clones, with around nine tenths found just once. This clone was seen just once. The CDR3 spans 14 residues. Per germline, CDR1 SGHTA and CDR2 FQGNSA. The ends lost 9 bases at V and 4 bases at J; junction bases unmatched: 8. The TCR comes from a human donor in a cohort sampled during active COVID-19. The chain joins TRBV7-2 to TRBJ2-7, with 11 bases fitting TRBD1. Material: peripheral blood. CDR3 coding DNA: TGTGCCAGTACGGACAGGGGGCAAGGATACGAGCAGTACTTC. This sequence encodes CASTDRGQGYEQYF. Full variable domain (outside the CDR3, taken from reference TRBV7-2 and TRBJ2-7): GAGVSQSPSNKVTEKGKDVELRCDPISGHTALYWYRQSLGQGLEFLIYFQGNSAPDKSGLPSDRFSAERTGGSVSTLTIQRTQQEDSAVYLCASTDRGQGYEQYFGPGTRLTVT.